Given below is one T cell receptor (beta chain) in context. What it binds is unknown. Germline values: CDR1 MNHNS, CDR2 SASEGT. The V and J ends lost 10 bases and 10 bases, in that order; junction bases with no gene match: 11. There are 13 residues in the CDR3. In the naive CD8 group, cells lacked CD45RO and were positively selected for CCR7, so terminally differentiated effector memory CD45RA+ cells were left out. Those who donated were healthy HIV-negative adults, with no recent acute infections or vaccinations reported. The data stem from a study of shared clonotypes between healthy human individuals. For the study at large: Each donor had three CD4 naive, three CD4 memory, two CD8 naive and one CD8 memory plate. Study results and caveats: A small donor pool kept down the genetic and exposure-history diversity that was represented. Among donors, the sharing of clonotypes was expected to be influenced by sequencing depth.

Clones were read by immunoSEQ multiplex PCR, and TCRdb kept only the in-frame ones, dropping some. The data show roughly 890,000 clones, about 92% seen once. The chain is built from TRBV6-1 and TRBJ2-1; 9 nucleotides line up with TRBD2. Material: naive CD8+ T cells sorted from blood. The sequence was collected from a man aged 25 to 40 in good health. This CDR3 reads CATAGGSSYEQFF. CDR3 DNA sequence: TGTGCCACAGCGGGAGGCAGTTCTTACGAGCAGTTCTTC.